The source of this T cell receptor (beta chain) is a study of shared clonotypes between healthy human individuals. Method: immunoSEQ multiplex PCR; TCRdb's copy keeps in-frame clones and lacks some. Of roughly 2 million clones in the sample, under 97% are singletons; the top ten hold 0.1% to 0.15%. Losses at the gene ends were 8 bases for V and 0 bases for J; bases not matched to a gene: 8. CDR1 and CDR2 from the germline V gene are ENHRY and SYGVKD. The CDR3 length is 15 residues. This sequence originates from a man aged 18 to 30 in good health. The sample comprised naive CD4+ T cells sorted from blood. As for subset: CD45RA+ positively selected. This chain joins TRBV10-3 and TRBJ1-1; TRBD1 aligns across 8 bases. CDR3 bases: TGTGCCATCGCCGCGGGACAGGTTATGAACACTGAAGCTTTCTTT. This gives the protein CAIAAGQVMNTEAFF.